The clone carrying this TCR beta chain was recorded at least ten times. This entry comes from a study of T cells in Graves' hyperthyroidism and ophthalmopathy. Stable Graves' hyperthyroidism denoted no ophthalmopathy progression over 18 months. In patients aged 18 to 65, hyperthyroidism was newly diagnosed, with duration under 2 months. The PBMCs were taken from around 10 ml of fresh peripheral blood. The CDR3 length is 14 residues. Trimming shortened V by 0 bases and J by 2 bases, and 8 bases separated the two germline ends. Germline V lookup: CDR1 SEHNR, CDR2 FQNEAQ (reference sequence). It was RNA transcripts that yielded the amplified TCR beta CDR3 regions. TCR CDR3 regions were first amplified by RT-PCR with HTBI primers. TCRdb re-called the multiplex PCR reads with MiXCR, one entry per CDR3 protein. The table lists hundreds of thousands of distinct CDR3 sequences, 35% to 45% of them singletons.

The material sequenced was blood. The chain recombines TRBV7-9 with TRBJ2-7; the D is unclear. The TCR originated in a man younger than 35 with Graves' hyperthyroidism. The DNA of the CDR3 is TGTGCCAGCAGCTTAGCAGGGATGGCCTACGAGCAGTACTTC. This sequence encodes CASSLAGMAYEQYF.